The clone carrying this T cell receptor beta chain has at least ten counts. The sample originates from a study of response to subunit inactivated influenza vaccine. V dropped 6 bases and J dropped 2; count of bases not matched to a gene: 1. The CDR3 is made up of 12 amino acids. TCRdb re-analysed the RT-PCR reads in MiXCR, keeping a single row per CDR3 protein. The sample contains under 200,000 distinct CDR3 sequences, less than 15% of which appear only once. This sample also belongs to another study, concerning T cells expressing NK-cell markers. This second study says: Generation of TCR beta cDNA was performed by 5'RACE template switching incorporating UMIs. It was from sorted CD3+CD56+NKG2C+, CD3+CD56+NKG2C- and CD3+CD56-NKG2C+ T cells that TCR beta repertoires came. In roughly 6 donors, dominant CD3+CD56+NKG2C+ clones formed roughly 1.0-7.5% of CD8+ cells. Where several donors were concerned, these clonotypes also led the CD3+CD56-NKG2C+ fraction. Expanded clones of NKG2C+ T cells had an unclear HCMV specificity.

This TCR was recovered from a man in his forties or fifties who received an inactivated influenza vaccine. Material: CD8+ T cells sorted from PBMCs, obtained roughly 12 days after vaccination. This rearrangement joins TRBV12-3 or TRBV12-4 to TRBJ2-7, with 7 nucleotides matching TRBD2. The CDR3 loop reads CASRGRAYEQYF. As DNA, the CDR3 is TGTGCCAGCAGGGGGAGGGCCTACGAGCAGTACTTC.